The 26 T cell receptor beta chains in this list originate from one sample, sequenced in a study of glioma-infiltrating T cells after dendritic cell vaccination. Profiled with immunoSEQ multiplex PCR; TCRdb holds only in-frame clones, not every one. The sample holds around 96,000 clones, approximately 81% seen once. Sequenced material: blood, taken before dendritic cell vaccination. The source is a human donor with glioblastoma.

This clone was seen a few times. The chain uses TRBV7-2 and TRBJ2-2; 10 positions agree with TRBD2. CDR1 and CDR2 (germline): SGHTA, FQGNSA. CDR3 length: 17 amino acids. V shed 3 bases, J shed 7 bases, and the junction held 11 bases outside the gene matches. The CDR3 sequence is CASSLLSGLAFGGELFF. CDR3 bases: TGTGCCAGCAGCTTGCTCTCGGGACTAGCGTTCGGCGGGGAGCTGTTTTTT.

This clone was seen a handful of times. This rearrangement joins TRBV10-3 to TRBJ1-5; D unresolved. V was clipped by 4 bases and J by 4 bases, with 11 bases between them. This CDR3 region has 14 residues. Looked up from germline, CDR1 is ENHRY and CDR2 is SYGVKD. This chain's CDR3 is CAISAAGANQPQHF. The CDR3 DNA follows: TGTGCCATCAGTGCGGCGGGTGCTAATCAGCCCCAGCATTTT.

The rearrangement joins TRBV4-1 to TRBJ2-1; 8 bases align to TRBD1. V lost 3 bases, J lost 4 bases, and 8 bases stayed unmatched. Germline CDR1 and CDR2: MGHRA and YSYEKL. The CDR3 length is 16 residues. The CDR3 protein is CASSHGGQALYNEQFF. The CDR3, as DNA: TGCGCCAGCAGCCACGGGGGACAGGCCTTATACAATGAGCAGTTCTTC.

CDR3 sequence reads: CASSPLDRGGQEQYF. For the CDR3, the DNA is TGCGCCAGCAGCCCCCTGGACAGGGGGGGACAAGAGCAGTACTTC. The V and J genes are TRBV5-1 and TRBJ2-7; 10 positions match TRBD1. Germline CDR1 reads SGHRS; CDR2 reads YFSETQ. J lost 7 bases, V lost 4 bases, and 11 bases had no gene match. CDR3 length: 15 amino acids. The full variable domain, in which reference TRBV5-1 and TRBJ2-7 provide the parts outside the CDR3, is KAGVTQTPRYLIKTRGQQVTLSCSPISGHRSVSWYQQTPGQGLQFLFEYFSETQRNKGNFPGRFSGRQFSNSRSEMNVSTLELGDSALYLCASSPLDRGGQEQYFGPGTRLTVT.

V gene TRBV7-6 combines with J gene TRBJ2-5, with 7 bases that match TRBD2. CDR3 length: 14 amino acids. J was trimmed by 5 bases and V by 5 bases; bases with no gene match: 8. Germline loops: CDR1 SGHVS, CDR2 FNYEAQ. The CDR3 region is CASSVGGREETQYF. The CDR3 bases are TGTGCCAGCAGCGTGGGTGGGAGGGAGGAGACCCAGTACTTC.

J is TRBJ2-1 and V is TRBV10-3; the match to TRBD1 covers 8 bases. The trim removed 6 bases at V and 7 bases at J, leaving 8 bases unmatched. The CDR3 is made up of 14 amino acids. Germline-derived CDR1 and CDR2 are ENHRY and SYGVKD. The CDR3 DNA reads as TGTGCCATCAGGGCAGGGGGCAATATTAATGAGCAGTTCTTC. Translating it yields CAIRAGGNINEQFF.

The chain recombines TRBV30 with TRBJ2-3; 9 bases match TRBD1. This CDR3 has 14 amino acids. J was trimmed by 6 bases and V by 2 bases; bases with no gene match: 6. The germline CDR1 and CDR2 sequences are GTSNPN and SVGIG (reference sequence). The CDR3 loop reads CAWSTGQGSDTQYF. The CDR3 DNA sequence: TGTGCCTGGAGTACCGGACAGGGGTCGGATACGCAGTATTTT.

This rearrangement joins TRBV27 to TRBJ2-7; 7 nucleotides line up with TRBD1. The CDR3 contains 13 residues. The germline V gene has CDR1 MNHEY and CDR2 SMNVEV (reference sequence). The trim removed 5 bases at V and 2 bases at J, leaving 3 bases unmatched. For the CDR3, the DNA is TGTGCCAGCAGTAGAGGGACAGCCTACGAGCAGTACTTC. It codes for CASSRGTAYEQYF.

This clone appeared a few times. The chain combines TRBV11-2 with TRBJ2-2; D is unresolved. This CDR3 is 16 amino acids long. Germline assignment: CDR1 SGHAT and CDR2 FQNNGV. V was pared by 2 bases and J by 1 base, with 11 bases between. CDR3 loop: CASSLLLGVNTGELFF. CDR3 DNA sequence: TGTGCCAGCAGCTTATTGCTCGGAGTGAACACCGGGGAGCTGTTTTTT.

This chain links TRBV4-2 with TRBJ2-3, with 11 bases that match TRBD2. Germline lookup yields CDR1 LGHNA and CDR2 YNFKEQ. The CDR3 loop spans 16 amino acids. The V gene end was trimmed by 0 bases and the J gene end by 2 bases; junction bases not matched to a gene: 1. CDR3 nucleotide sequence: TGTGCCAGCAGCCAAGAACTAGCGGGGGCCACAGATACGCAGTATTTT. Its protein product is CASSQELAGATDTQYF.

V and J are TRBV11-1 and TRBJ1-1, with D possibly matching TRBD1 (5 bases). The CDR3 sequence is 14 residues long. Between the trimmed V and J ends, which lost 6 bases and 6 bases, there was a span of 17 bases. The germline CDR1 and CDR2 sequences are SGHAT and FQDESV (reference sequence). CDR3 bases: TGTGCCAGCAGGGATTGGGACTCCCACGCTGAAGCTTTCTTT. It translates to CASRDWDSHAEAFF.

The chain carries TRBV9 and TRBJ1-4, with 7 bases aligning to TRBD1. CDR1 is SGDLS, CDR2 YYNGEE, per germline. The length of the CDR3 is 15 residues. The ends lost 4 bases at V and 0 bases at J; junction bases unmatched: 3. CDR3 coding DNA: TGTGCCAGCAGCCCGCAGGGGGCAACTAATGAAAAACTGTTTTTT. Translation gives CASSPQGATNEKLFF.

V usage is TRBV28 and J usage is TRBJ2-7; 11 bases agree with TRBD2. J gave up 12 bases and V 4 bases, and 14 bases lay outside the gene matches. The germline CDR1 and CDR2 sequences are MDHEN and SYDVKM. CDR3 length: 15 residues. Here the CDR3 DNA reads TGTGCCAGCAGTTATCCTAGCGGGGGGACCTCGTTACCGTACTTC. Encoded protein: CASSYPSGGTSLPYF. The full variable domain, completed using reference TRBV28 and TRBJ2-7, is DVKVTQSSRYLVKRTGEKVFLECVQDMDHENMFWYRQDPGLGLRLIYFSYDVKMKEKGDIPEGYSVSREKKERFSLILESASTNQTSMYLCASSYPSGGTSLPYFGPGTRLTVT.

The chain recombines TRBV5-1 with TRBJ1-6, with 7 positions matching TRBD1. Germline V lookup: CDR1 SGHRS, CDR2 YFSETQ. With 0 bases clipped from V and 17 bases from J, the junction kept 8 bases outside the gene matches. The CDR3 runs to 13 residues. Here the CDR3 reads CASSLGDSSRFHF. The DNA for the CDR3 is TGCGCCAGCAGCTTGGGGGACAGCTCCCGTTTCCACTTT.

This clone was detected only a few times. The V gene is TRBV19, the J gene TRBJ1-2; the D gene is possibly TRBD1 (6 bases). Germline V gene lookup returns CDR1 LNHDA and CDR2 SQIVND (reference sequence). V was trimmed by 5 bases and J by 4 bases, leaving 14 bases between them. CDR3 length: 14 amino acids. CDR3 coding DNA: TGTGCCAGTAGTCCGTGGGGGCAAGGCTATGGCTACACCTTC. Protein sequence: CASSPWGQGYGYTF.

The chain joins TRBV7-2 to TRBJ1-1; a possible D gene is TRBD1 (5 bases). V was shortened by 5 bases and J by 10 bases, with 14 bases between the two germline ends. The germline gives CDR1 SGHTA, CDR2 FQGNSA. There are 12 residues in the CDR3. The CDR3 here is CASSQGRDRAFF. Written as DNA, the CDR3 is TGTGCCAGCAGCCAGGGTAGGGATCGAGCTTTCTTT.

The rearrangement joins TRBV27 to TRBJ2-3; 9 bases match TRBD2. This CDR3 has 17 residues. Germline loops: CDR1 MNHEY, CDR2 SMNVEV (reference sequence). V shed 6 bases, J shed 3 bases, and the junction held 13 bases outside the gene matches. CDR3 nucleotides: TGTGCCAGCAGCTCGGGGGTAGCGGGAGTTGGGACAGATACGCAGTATTTT. It encodes CASSSGVAGVGTDTQYF.

This clone was recorded a few times. The V call is TRBV9, the J call TRBJ2-2; 7 nucleotides agree with TRBD2. The length of the CDR3 is 16 residues. Germline CDR1 is SGDLS and CDR2 is YYNGEE. Trimming took 2 bases from V and 2 from J; bases not matched to a gene: 6. The CDR3 DNA reads TGTGCCAGCAGCGTCGCTAGCGGAGCCAACACCGGGGAGCTGTTTTTT. Amino acid sequence: CASSVASGANTGELFF.

The CDR3 here is CASSFLRTGTGGNEQYF. The CDR3 nucleotides read TGTGCCAGCAGTTTCTTAAGAACCGGGACAGGGGGCAACGAGCAGTACTTC. The chain employs TRBV27 and TRBJ2-7, with TRBD1 identical over 12 bases. The length of the CDR3 is 17 residues. CDR1 and CDR2 (germline): MNHEY, SMNVEV (reference sequence). The trim removed 3 bases at V and 5 bases at J, leaving 11 bases unmatched.

The chain combines TRBV28 with TRBJ1-3; D not certain. Trimming took off 4 bases at V and 7 bases at J, with 8 bases between the two ends. The CDR3 extends over 12 amino acids. Per the germline V gene, CDR1 is MDHEN and CDR2 is SYDVKM. For the CDR3, the DNA is TGTGCCAGCAGTTCCGTGGAGAACACCATATATTTT. Protein: CASSSVENTIYF.

Only one count was recorded for this clone. The chain links TRBV7-6 to TRBJ2-1; D gene ambiguous. The CDR3 contains 13 residues. Germline CDR1 and CDR2: SGHVS and FNYEAQ. Trimming removed 1 base from V and 5 bases from J, with 6 bases in between. This CDR3 reads CASSLVADNEQFF. The CDR3 bases are TGTGCCAGCAGCTTAGTTGCGGACAATGAGCAGTTCTTC.

J is TRBJ2-2 and V is TRBV5-1, with D tentatively TRBD2 (6 bases). In germline, CDR1 is SGHRS, CDR2 YFSETQ. CDR3 length equals 14 residues. V was clipped by 10 bases and J by 1 base, with 14 bases between them. CDR3 nucleotide sequence: TGCGCCTTCCGGCGGGGCTTGAACACCGGGGAGCTGTTTTTT. This encodes CAFRRGLNTGELFF.

Of note for this clone: One end of the junction fails to match germline, which may point to a read error. This chain links TRBV11-1 with TRBJ2-1; weak D call: TRBD2 (7 bases). CDR3 length: 14 residues. Per germline, CDR1 SGHAT and CDR2 FQDESV (reference sequence). The CDR3 loop reads CASSFAGAYNEQFF. CDR3 nucleotides: TGTGCCAGCAGCTTCGCGGGGGCCTATAATGAGCAGTTCTTC.

The rearrangement joins TRBV5-4 to TRBJ2-1; possible D gene TRBD2, 5 bases. The length of the CDR3 is 12 residues. Germline values: CDR1 SGHNT, CDR2 YYREEE (reference sequence). Trimming removed 5 bases at V and 10 bases at J, with 13 bases between. DNA of the CDR3: TGTGCCAGCAGACCACTAGGGAAAGAGCAGTTCTTC. This encodes CASRPLGKEQFF.

The chain carries TRBV2 and TRBJ2-2; TRBD2 matches at 12 bases. V shed 7 bases and J 5 bases; nucleotides not matched to a gene: 5. CDR1 and CDR2 from the germline V gene are SNHLY and FYNNEI. The CDR3 is made up of 15 amino acids. In DNA, the CDR3 is TGTGCCAGCAAACTAGCGGGGGGAGGGACCGGGGAGCTGTTTTTT. This sequence encodes CASKLAGGGTGELFF.

Here the CDR3 reads CASSKEYPEEYF. The CDR3, as DNA: TGTGCCAGCAGCAAAGAGTACCCCGAGGAGTACTTC. V gene TRBV21-1 combines with J gene TRBJ2-7; TRBD2, as called in the table, went unchecked against the DNA. TRBV21-1 constitutes a pseudogene. The CDR3 spans 12 residues.